Given below is one T cell receptor (beta chain) in context. Its specificity is unknown. The data were taken from a study of OX40 agonist ivuxolimab in advanced cancers. Study-level background: In this cohort, patients received ivuxolimab, an agonistic anti-OX40 (CD134) antibody.

Germline CDR1 is MNHEY and CDR2 is SVGAGI. V gave up 4 bases and J gave up 0 bases, with 16 bases separating them. CDR3 length: 16 residues. Some clones are missing from TCRdb's copy, which holds only in-frame ones; the method was immunoSEQ multiplex PCR. The table lists 98,000 or so clones, about 79% of them singletons. General study findings and limits: Among the lowest peripheral clonal expansion occurred in 0.1-3.0 mg/kg partial responders. Circulating CD4+ and CD8+ T cells showed clonal expansion by week 6 at 0.1 to 3.0 mg/kg.

If patients had autoimmune disease history or systemic immunosuppression, they were excluded. The sample in question was CD4+ or CD8+ T cells sorted from blood, obtained in a trial of the OX40 agonist ivuxolimab. This chain uses TRBV6-5 with TRBJ2-7; weak D call: TRBD2 (5 bases). This clonotype originated in an adult with an advanced solid tumor such as melanoma, head and neck, liver or kidney cancer. Here the CDR3 reads CASSLLRGGSSYEQYF. DNA for the CDR3: TGTGCCAGCAGTTTACTGCGAGGTGGGAGCTCCTACGAGCAGTACTTC.